Listed below are T cell receptor beta chains from one sample, sequenced in a study of blood T cell repertoires in COVID-19. Using immunoSEQ multiplex PCR, the repertoire was profiled, and TCRdb retains in-frame clones only, with some absent. The sample lists some 180,000 clones; about 80% were seen once. The sequenced sample was PBMCs or T cells enriched from blood (not recorded which). The source is a man in his sixties who had been exposed to COVID-19. Each CDR3 is given with its conserved first and last residue. The D gene is left open where the match is weak. Clone sizes are given selectively: once, few, many, or a class where the clone is expanded.

V	J	D	size	CDR3	DNA
TRBV11-3	TRBJ2-1	TRBD2	once	CASSARLAGEQFF	TGTGCCAGCAGCGCCAGACTAGCGGGTGAGCAGTTCTTC
TRBV30	TRBJ2-2	TRBD2	NA	CAWSIAAGGPTGELFF	TGTGCCTGGAGTATAGCTGCGGGAGGGCCGACCGGGGAGCTGTTTTTT
TRBV6-5	TRBJ2-1	NA	NA	CASSPRTAEQFF	TGTGCCAGCAGTCCACGGACAGCCGAGCAGTTCTTC
TRBV11-2	TRBJ2-7	TRBD2	few	CASRRGGEQYF	TGTGCCAGCCGACGGGGGGGCGAGCAGTACTTC
TRBV2	TRBJ2-3	TRBD2	few	CASSEFRLASPTDTQYF	TGTGCCAGCAGTGAATTTCGACTAGCGAGCCCCACAGATACGCAGTATTTT
TRBV5-6	TRBJ1-1	NA	NA	CASSQGQRTEAFF	TGTGCCAGCAGCCAGGGGCAGAGAACTGAAGCTTTCTTT
TRBV5-4	TRBJ1-1	TRBD1	NA	CASSLWTGPNTEAFF	TGTGCCAGCAGCCTTTGGACAGGGCCCAACACTGAAGCTTTCTTT
TRBV11-2	TRBJ2-7	NA	once	CASSLQVRNEQYF	TGTGCCAGCAGCCTCCAAGTGCGGAATGAGCAGTACTTC
TRBV27	TRBJ1-2	TRBD1	NA	CASSLIGTDYGYTF	TGTGCCAGCAGTTTAATCGGGACAGACTATGGCTACACCTTC
TRBV7-3	TRBJ2-7	TRBD1	NA	CASSLTGGTYEQYF	TGTGCCAGCAGCTTAACAGGGGGCACCTACGAGCAGTACTTC
TRBV9	TRBJ1-1	NA	NA	CASSLKPGRRDTEAFF	TGTGCCAGCAGCCTAAAACCGGGACGGAGGGACACTGAAGCTTTCTTT
TRBV12-3/TRBV12-4	TRBJ1-2	TRBD1	NA	CASTLQGAGGYTF	TGTGCCAGCACCCTACAGGGGGCGGGAGGCTACACCTTC
TRBV7-2	TRBJ2-1	NA	NA	CASSLVSQVPPNEQFF	TGTGCCAGCAGCTTAGTGTCACAGGTCCCCCCCAATGAGCAGTTCTTC
TRBV6-5	TRBJ1-1	TRBD1	NA	CASSFTMTGQNTEAFF	TGTGCCAGCAGTTTCACAATGACAGGGCAGAACACTGAAGCTTTCTTT
TRBV10-1	TRBJ2-2	NA	NA	CASSNRVAGELFF	TGCGCCAGCAGTAACAGGGTAGCCGGGGAGCTGTTTTTT
TRBV30	TRBJ2-1	TRBD2	once	CAWSVSGRGSYNEQFF	TGTGCCTGGAGTGTAAGCGGGAGAGGGTCCTACAATGAGCAGTTCTTC
TRBV7-2	TRBJ1-1	TRBD1	NA	CASSSLIGTGVAFF	TGTGCCAGCAGCTCCTTAATTGGAACAGGGGTTGCTTTCTTT
TRBV7-9	TRBJ1-2	TRBD1	NA	CASSRDSTNYGYTF	TGTGCCAGCAGCCGGGACAGCACTAACTATGGCTACACCTTC
TRBV5-6	TRBJ1-4	NA	few	CASSLVGTLGTNEKLFF	TGTGCCAGCAGCTTGGTGGGGACACTGGGAACTAATGAAAAACTGTTTTTT
TRBV5-1	TRBJ2-2	NA	NA	CASSLAPSPDSGELFF	TGCGCCAGCAGCTTGGCGCCTAGTCCCGATTCCGGGGAGCTGTTTTTT
TRBV19	TRBJ1-5	TRBD1	NA	CASSPLAGGSQPQHF	TGTGCCAGTAGTCCCCTCGCAGGGGGCAGCCAGCCCCAGCATTTT
TRBV5-6	TRBJ2-2	NA	once	CASSPLVGRAITGELFF	TGTGCCAGCAGCCCATTGGTGGGCAGGGCAATAACCGGGGAGCTGTTTTTT
TRBV7-3	TRBJ2-5	NA	NA	CASSLIGDSYETQYF	TGTGCCAGCAGCTTAATAGGAGACAGTTACGAGACCCAGTACTTC
TRBV6-6	TRBJ1-2	NA	NA	CASTHFSTGANYGYTF	TGTGCCAGCACCCACTTCTCAACAGGAGCTAACTATGGCTACACCTTC
TRBV18	TRBJ2-7	TRBD1	NA	CASSPGQGGTYEQYF	TGTGCCAGCTCCCCCGGACAGGGGGGAACCTACGAGCAGTACTTC
TRBV9	TRBJ1-4	TRBD1	few	CASSEGQGPNEKLFF	TGTGCCAGCAGCGAGGGACAGGGACCTAATGAAAAACTGTTTTTT
TRBV9	TRBJ1-1	TRBD1	NA	CASSPRTGMNTEAFF	TGTGCCAGCAGCCCCAGGACAGGGATGAACACTGAAGCTTTCTTT
TRBV5-1	TRBJ1-2	TRBD1	few	CASSKGAGYGYTF	TGCGCCAGCAGTAAGGGGGCAGGCTATGGCTACACCTTC
TRBV5-4	TRBJ2-5	TRBD1	NA	CASSLAGLTGEQETQYF	TGTGCCAGCAGCTTGGCCGGGTTAACAGGGGAGCAAGAGACCCAGTACTTC
TRBV7-3	TRBJ2-2	NA	NA	CASSFELTGELFF	TGTGCCAGCAGCTTCGAGTTAACGGGGGAGCTGTTTTTT
TRBV5-4	TRBJ2-3	NA	once	CASSLGGRMSTDTQYF	TGTGCCAGCAGCTTGGGAGGTCGGATGAGCACAGATACGCAGTATTTT
TRBV10-2	TRBJ1-2	NA	NA	CASRDTSNYGYTF	TGCGCCAGCAGGGACACCTCTAACTATGGCTACACCTTC